These 23 T cell receptor beta chains came from one sample sequenced in a study of shared clonotypes between healthy human individuals. Naivety among CD8 cells was defined by CD45RO negativity and positive CCR7 selection, thereby excluding terminally differentiated effector memory CD45RA+ cells. Sequencing used immunoSEQ multiplex PCR; TCRdb keeps in-frame clones, though not all of them. The sample carries 450,000 to 700,000 clones, less than 97% recorded once. The sample consisted of naive CD8+ T cells sorted from blood. Every receptor here comes from a woman aged 25-40 years in good health.

The chain joins TRBV15 to TRBJ2-1; D unclear. The CDR3 extends over 14 amino acids. CDR1 is LNHNV, CDR2 YYDKDF, per germline (reference sequence). V gave up 0 bases and J gave up 7 bases, with 10 bases separating them. The CDR3 protein is CATSRELVVNEQFF. CDR3 bases: TGTGCCACCAGCAGAGAGTTAGTCGTTAATGAGCAGTTCTTC. The variable domain in full, completed from reference TRBV15 and TRBJ2-1, reads DAMVIQNPRYQVTQFGKPVTLSCSQTLNHNVMYWYQQKSSQAPKLLFHYYDKDFNNEADTPDNFQSRRPNTSFCFLDIRSPGLGDTAMYLCATSRELVVNEQFFGPGTRLTVL.

The rearrangement links TRBV7-6 to TRBJ2-5; D ambiguous. The CDR3 contains 14 residues. The germline V gene has CDR1 SGHVS and CDR2 FNYEAQ. With 5 bases removed from V and 0 bases from J, the gap between germline ends came to 10 bases. In DNA, the CDR3 is TGTGCCAGCAGCCCCCAACCGTACCAAGAGACCCAGTACTTC. Its translation is CASSPQPYQETQYF. Filled out from reference TRBV7-6 and TRBJ2-5, the complete variable domain reads GAGVSQSPRYKVTKRGQDVALRCDPISGHVSLYWYRQALGQGPEFLTYFNYEAQQDKSGLPNDRFSAERPEGSISTLTIQRTEQRDSAMYRCASSPQPYQETQYFGPGTRLLVL.

This clone was seen a single time. The chain employs TRBV27 and TRBJ2-7; D is undetermined. There are 14 residues in the CDR3. The germline V gene encodes CDR1 MNHEY and CDR2 SMNVEV (reference sequence). Between the trimmed V and J ends, which lost 2 bases and 2 bases, there was a span of 10 bases. CDR3 DNA: TGTGCCAGCAGTTTACGGCTCAAAACCTACGAGCAGTACTTC. Its translation is CASSLRLKTYEQYF.

The V and J genes are TRBV10-3 and TRBJ2-7; D may be TRBD1 or TRBD2 (5 bases each). The CDR3 has 15 residues. The V and J ends lost 0 bases and 4 bases respectively, with 13 bases between them. Germline CDR1 and CDR2: ENHRY and SYGVKD. The CDR3 DNA sequence: TGTGCCATCAGTGAGTCCAGGGTCGGGGAGTACGAGCAGTACTTC. Translation: CAISESRVGEYEQYF.

The V call is TRBV7-9, the J call TRBJ1-2; D remains ambiguous. The V end was cut by 1 base, the J end by 6 bases, with 12 bases between. The CDR3 runs to 14 residues. Germline V lookup: CDR1 SEHNR, CDR2 FQNEAQ (reference sequence). CDR3 sequence: CASSLVGGSDGYTF. The CDR3 DNA is TGTGCCAGCAGCTTAGTGGGAGGGTCAGATGGCTACACCTTC.

On this clone itself: Other nucleotide sequences from this sample produce the same CDR3. This rearrangement joins TRBV4-1 to TRBJ2-2; D unresolved. Germline V gives CDR1 MGHRA, CDR2 YSYEKL. The germline V and J ends were trimmed by 3 bases and 6 bases, with 2 bases remaining between them. CDR3 length: 11 residues. This chain's CDR3 is CASSQAGELFF. Here the CDR3 DNA reads TGCGCCAGCAGCCAGGCCGGGGAGCTGTTTTTT.

This rearrangement joins TRBV27 to TRBJ1-2, with TRBD1 matching 11 bases. There are 13 residues in the CDR3. Germline trimming cut 5 bases from V and 8 bases from J; bases unmatched to any gene: 4. The V gene's germline CDR1 is MNHEY and CDR2 SMNVEV (reference sequence). The CDR3 DNA is TGTGCCAGCAGTCCTGGGACAGGGGGAGGCTACACCTTC. It codes for CASSPGTGGGYTF.

The V gene is TRBV9, the J gene TRBJ2-2; D unresolved. The CDR3 spans 17 residues. Germline V CDR1 and CDR2: SGDLS, YYNGEE. V lost 0 bases and J 0 bases, leaving 12 bases between the germline ends. CDR3 bases: TGTGCCAGCAGCGTAGCCTCCTTGAGAGCGAACACCGGGGAGCTGTTTTTT. Protein product: CASSVASLRANTGELFF.

The chain recombines TRBV19 with TRBJ2-7; 7 positions agree with TRBD1. The germline CDR1 and CDR2 sequences are LNHDA and SQIVND (reference sequence). CDR3 length equals 13 residues. V dropped 9 bases and J dropped 5; count of bases not matched to a gene: 10. The CDR3 DNA reads as TGTGCCAGCAGTGAGAGGGGGCGCGACGAGCAGTACTTC. Its translation is CASSERGRDEQYF.

J is TRBJ1-2 and V is TRBV27, with a weak D call TRBD1 (6 bases). With 10 bases removed from V and 5 bases from J, the gap between germline ends came to 20 bases. Germline CDR1 MNHEY, CDR2 SMNVEV (reference sequence). The CDR3 is made up of 14 amino acids. The CDR3, as DNA: TGTGCCACCGCTGCAAGAACAGGGAAGTATGGCTACACCTTC. Translating gives CATAARTGKYGYTF.

The chain couples TRBV10-3 to TRBJ2-7; maybe TRBD2 (6 bases). The CDR3 length is 13 residues. V shed 6 bases and J shed 3 bases, with 12 bases lying between them. Germline V gene lookup returns CDR1 ENHRY and CDR2 SYGVKD. The CDR3 bases are TGTGCCATCAGACTCCCGGGAGACTACGAGCAGTACTTC. Residues: CAIRLPGDYEQYF.

The chain uses TRBV27 and TRBJ2-3; 9 nucleotides match TRBD2. The V gene end was trimmed by 3 bases and the J gene end by 6 bases; junction bases not matched to a gene: 10. Germline V gene sequence: CDR1 MNHEY, CDR2 SMNVEV (reference sequence). There are 16 residues in the CDR3. The DNA for the CDR3 is TGTGCCAGCAGTTTTTCTAGCGGGGAACTTATGGATACGCAGTATTTT. Translating it yields CASSFSSGELMDTQYF.

The V gene is TRBV27, the J gene TRBJ1-2; D is uncertain. CDR3 size: 13 residues. V was clipped by 2 bases and J by 8 bases, with 12 bases between them. Germline values: CDR1 MNHEY, CDR2 SMNVEV (reference sequence). The CDR3 nucleotides read TGTGCCAGCAGTTTACTTGGTGGGCCAGGCTACACCTTC. This codes for CASSLLGGPGYTF.

The V gene is TRBV5-4, the J gene TRBJ1-2, with a possible D match to TRBD1 (5 bases). V dropped 0 bases and J dropped 8 bases, with 8 bases sitting between them. This CDR3 contains 12 residues. Per germline, CDR1 SGHNT and CDR2 YYREEE (reference sequence). The CDR3 sequence is CASSLVRVGYTF. DNA of the CDR3: TGTGCCAGCAGCTTGGTCAGGGTCGGCTACACCTTC.

The CDR3 region has the DNA TGTGCCAGCAGTGAAGTGGGACAGGGGGCTTTGGAGCAGTACTTC. Its translation is CASSEVGQGALEQYF. This rearrangement joins TRBV6-1 to TRBJ2-7; 12 positions match TRBD1. V lost 1 base to trimming and J lost 7 bases; unmatched junction nucleotides: 5. CDR3 size: 15 residues. Germline loops: CDR1 MNHNS, CDR2 SASEGT.

This clone has just one count. The chain uses TRBV7-9 and TRBJ2-7, with a possible D match to TRBD1 (6 bases). The CDR3 is made up of 14 amino acids. Deletions cut 3 bases from V and 1 base from J, with 10 bases between. Germline CDR1 and CDR2: SEHNR and FQNEAQ (reference sequence). The CDR3 here is CASSFIRGSYEQYF. Written as DNA, the CDR3 is TGTGCCAGCAGCTTTATCAGGGGTTCCTACGAGCAGTACTTC. The full variable domain, in which reference TRBV7-9 and TRBJ2-7 provide the parts outside the CDR3, is DTGVSQNPRHKITKRGQNVTFRCDPISEHNRLYWYRQTLGQGPEFLTYFQNEAQLEKSRLLSDRFSAERPKGSFSTLEIQRTEQGDSAMYLCASSFIRGSYEQYFGPGTRLTVT.

V and J are TRBV28 and TRBJ2-2, with D perhaps TRBD2 (6 bases). Between the trimmed V and J ends, which lost 6 bases and 4 bases, there was a span of 15 bases. Germline-derived CDR1 and CDR2 are MDHEN and SYDVKM. CDR3 length: 15 residues. The CDR3 DNA reads TGTGCCAGCAGCTGGGACCACGGGGGCACCGGGGAGCTGTTTTTT. This encodes CASSWDHGGTGELFF.

This chain connects TRBV27 to TRBJ1-5, with unresolved D. The V gene's germline CDR1 is MNHEY and CDR2 SMNVEV (reference sequence). This CDR3 contains 19 residues. V shed 7 bases and J shed 0 bases, with 25 bases lying between them. The CDR3 reads CASIIHSNPSWASNQPQHF. The CDR3, as DNA: TGTGCCAGCATCATCCACTCCAACCCGAGCTGGGCTAGCAATCAGCCCCAGCATTTT.

This chain links TRBV10-3 with TRBJ1-1, with D possibly being TRBD1 (5 bases). The V and J ends lost 2 bases and 0 bases respectively, with 10 bases between them. Germline CDR1 reads ENHRY; CDR2 reads SYGVKD. This CDR3 comprises 15 residues. DNA of the CDR3: TGTGCCATCAGTGAGCCCGGACACCTGAACACTGAAGCTTTCTTT. This translates into CAISEPGHLNTEAFF.

The rearrangement uses TRBV6-1 and TRBJ2-3; weak D call: TRBD1 (5 bases). V lost 2 bases and J lost 6, with 15 bases in between. The germline V gene has CDR1 MNHNS and CDR2 SASEGT. CDR3 length: 15 amino acids. As DNA, the CDR3 is TGTGCCAGCAGTGAAAAGTGGGGAAGGGGCGATACGCAGTATTTT. Translated, it gives CASSEKWGRGDTQYF.

The V and J genes are TRBV19 and TRBJ2-1; 14 positions agree with TRBD2. The V and J ends lost 4 bases and 7 bases, in that order; junction bases with no gene match: 3. The CDR3 sequence is 15 residues long. Germline lookup yields CDR1 LNHDA and CDR2 SQIVND (reference sequence). CDR3 residues: CASSKGLAGGNEQFF. The DNA for the CDR3 is TGTGCCAGTAGTAAAGGACTAGCGGGAGGTAATGAGCAGTTCTTC. The variable domain in full, completed from reference TRBV19 and TRBJ2-1, reads DGGITQSPKYLFRKEGQNVTLSCEQNLNHDAMYWYRQDPGQGLRLIYYSQIVNDFQKGDIAEGYSVSREKKESFPLTVTSAQKNPTAFYLCASSKGLAGGNEQFFGPGTRLTVL.

J is TRBJ1-1 and V is TRBV4-1; D perhaps matches TRBD1 (5 bases). V was pared by 1 base and J by 6 bases, with 6 bases between. Germline CDR1 is MGHRA and CDR2 is YSYEKL. The CDR3 consists of 12 residues. CDR3 nucleotides: TGCGCCAGCAGCCAAGGACAGTCTGAAGCTTTCTTT. It specifies CASSQGQSEAFF.

The chain carries TRBV4-1 and TRBJ1-2; D is undetermined. The length of the CDR3 is 16 residues. Germline CDR1 MGHRA, CDR2 YSYEKL. Trimming removed 0 bases from V and 4 bases from J, with 15 bases in between. The CDR3 reads CASSQDHGTLSYGYTF. In nucleotides, the CDR3 is TGCGCCAGCAGCCAAGATCACGGCACCCTCTCCTATGGCTACACCTTC.